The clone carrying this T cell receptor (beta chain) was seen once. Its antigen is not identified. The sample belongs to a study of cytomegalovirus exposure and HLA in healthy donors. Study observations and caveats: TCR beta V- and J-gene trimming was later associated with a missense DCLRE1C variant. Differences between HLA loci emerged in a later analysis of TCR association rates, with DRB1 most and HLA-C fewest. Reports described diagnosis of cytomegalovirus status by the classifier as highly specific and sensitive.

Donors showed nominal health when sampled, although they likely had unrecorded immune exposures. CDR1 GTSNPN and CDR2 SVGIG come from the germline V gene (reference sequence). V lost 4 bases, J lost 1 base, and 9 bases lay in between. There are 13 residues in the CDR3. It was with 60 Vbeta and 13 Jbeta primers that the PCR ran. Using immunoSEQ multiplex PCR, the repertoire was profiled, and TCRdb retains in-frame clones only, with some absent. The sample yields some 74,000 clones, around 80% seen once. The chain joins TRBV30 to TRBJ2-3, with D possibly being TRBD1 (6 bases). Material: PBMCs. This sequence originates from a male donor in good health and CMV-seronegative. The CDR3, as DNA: TGTGCCTGGAATCGACAGGGCACAGATACGCAGTATTTT. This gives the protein CAWNRQGTDTQYF.